This passage covers 29 T cell receptor beta chains from one sample sequenced in a study of blood T cell repertoires in COVID-19. The table came from immunoSEQ multiplex PCR; TCRdb's copy has only in-frame clones and leaves some out. The table includes 90,000 to 120,000 clones, approximately 81% detected once. The sequenced sample consisted of peripheral blood. The source of these receptors is a human donor in a cohort sampled during active COVID-19.

This clone was seen a few times. The gene calls are TRBV5-1 and TRBJ2-3; the match to TRBD2 covers 9 bases. J gave up 0 bases and V 7 bases, and 3 bases lay outside the gene matches. Per germline, CDR1 SGHRS and CDR2 YFSETQ. The CDR3 extends over 14 amino acids. CDR3 protein: CASASGTSTDTQYF. The CDR3 DNA follows: TGCGCCAGCGCTAGCGGGACTAGCACAGATACGCAGTATTTT.

The genes are TRBV6-2 or TRBV6-3 and TRBJ1-2; D unclear. With 6 bases removed from V and 10 bases from J, the gap between germline ends came to 15 bases. The CDR3 spans 12 residues. Germline-derived CDR1 and CDR2 are MNHEY and SVGEGT. The CDR3: CASSPGVGVYTF. The CDR3 bases are TGTGCCAGCAGCCCCGGGGTTGGCGTCTACACCTTC.

The chain uses TRBV11-2 and TRBJ1-2; 12 bases align to TRBD1. V was pared by 11 bases and J by 6 bases, with 7 bases of the junction left unmatched. Germline values: CDR1 SGHAT, CDR2 FQNNGV. The CDR3 loop spans 13 amino acids. This CDR3 is CASGQGAPNGYTF. As DNA, the CDR3 is TGTGCCTCGGGACAGGGGGCGCCCAATGGCTACACCTTC.

In this sample, this clone turned up once. The CDR3 coding sequence is TGTGCCAGCATTAAAACCGGGACTAGCGGATACAATGAGCAGTTCTTC. Its translation: CASIKTGTSGYNEQFF. The chain uses TRBV27 and TRBJ2-1; 11 bases fit TRBD2. The germline V gene encodes CDR1 MNHEY and CDR2 SMNVEV (reference sequence). The CDR3 length is 16 residues. The V and J ends lost 7 bases and 4 bases, in that order; junction bases with no gene match: 9.

This chain joins TRBV5-1 and TRBJ2-2; 7 bases agree with TRBD1. The CDR3 covers 16 residues. V was clipped by 3 bases and J by 0 bases; unmatched bases: 5. Germline CDR1 is SGHRS and CDR2 is YFSETQ. This CDR3 is CASSSPGQTNTGELFF. Written as DNA, the CDR3 is TGCGCCAGCAGCTCTCCGGGACAGACGAACACCGGGGAGCTGTTTTTT.

The rearrangement links TRBV2 to TRBJ2-3; 9 positions agree with TRBD2. V shed 7 bases, J shed 3 bases, and the junction held 5 bases outside the gene matches. Germline V gene sequence: CDR1 SNHLY, CDR2 FYNNEI. This CDR3 has 14 amino acids. CDR3 DNA: TGTGCCAGCACCCTAGCGGGATCTACAGATACGCAGTATTTT. Its translation is CASTLAGSTDTQYF.

The rearrangement joins TRBV7-3 to TRBJ2-1; 12 bases match TRBD2. The CDR3 has 19 residues. The junction had 8 bases not matched to a gene; V was cut back by 1 base and J by 1 base. Germline V gene sequence: CDR1 SGHTA, CDR2 FQGTGA. The CDR3 sequence is CASSLIPSGRARSYNEQFF. The CDR3 DNA follows: TGTGCCAGCAGCTTAATCCCTAGCGGGAGGGCTCGGTCCTACAATGAGCAGTTCTTC.

V and J are TRBV24-1 and TRBJ2-7; 11 bases map to TRBD2. The length of the CDR3 is 17 residues. V lost 6 bases, J lost 5 bases, and 14 bases stayed unmatched. CDR1 is KGHDR and CDR2 is SFDVKD in the germline V gene. The CDR3 protein is CATSPPRGTSGRNEQYF. The CDR3 DNA reads TGTGCCACCAGTCCCCCCCGCGGAACTAGCGGGAGAAACGAGCAGTACTTC.

V gene TRBV21-1 combines with J gene TRBJ2-7; the table's D call, TRBD1, was not checked against the DNA. TRBV21-1 is a known pseudogene. The CDR3 totals 16 residues. The CDR3 is CASSKGVGDRGYEQYF. The CDR3 DNA sequence: TGTGCCAGCAGCAAAGGAGTGGGGGACAGGGGCTACGAGCAGTACTTC.

The chain is built from TRBV19 and TRBJ2-2; a possible D gene is TRBD2 (5 bases). Trimming removed 1 base from V and 6 bases from J, with 9 bases in between. CDR1 and CDR2 (germline): LNHDA, SQIVND (reference sequence). This CDR3 spans 14 amino acids. The CDR3 nucleotides read TGTGCCAGTAGTATAGGATCTAGCCCCGGGGAGCTGTTTTTT. Protein sequence: CASSIGSSPGELFF.

V usage is TRBV11-2 and J usage is TRBJ2-7; TRBD1 matches 7 bases. Germline V gene sequence: CDR1 SGHAT, CDR2 FQNNGV. Losses at the gene ends were 5 bases for V and 5 bases for J; bases not matched to a gene: 9. The CDR3 loop spans 14 amino acids. Written as DNA, the CDR3 is TGTGCCAGCAGCCTACGACAGGGTAGCGACGAGCAGTACGTC. As protein: CASSLRQGSDEQYV.

This clone was detected once. J is TRBJ1-1 and V is TRBV3-1 (or the pseudogene TRBV3-2); 10 positions match TRBD1. The CDR3 is made up of 16 amino acids. CDR1 is LGHDT and CDR2 is YNNKEL in the germline V gene (reference sequence). V lost 4 bases and J lost 1; bases outside the gene matches: 6. The CDR3 nucleotides are TGTGCCAGCAGCCCCGGGACAGGGGCAAAGAACACTGAAGCTTTCTTT. Protein: CASSPGTGAKNTEAFF.

The chain combines TRBV24-1 with TRBJ2-3, with 13 bases matching TRBD2. Looked up from germline, CDR1 is KGHDR and CDR2 is SFDVKD. The CDR3 loop spans 21 amino acids. Trimming took 4 bases from V and 0 from J; bases not matched to a gene: 15. This chain's CDR3 is CATSDRKPGLAGLTSTDTQYF. CDR3 in DNA: TGTGCCACCAGTGACCGAAAACCGGGACTAGCGGGACTTACTAGCACAGATACGCAGTATTTT.

The chain recombines TRBV19 with TRBJ1-2; D possibly corresponds to TRBD1 (6 bases). The V gene lost 5 bases and the J gene lost 4 bases, with 14 bases spanning the gap. The germline V gene encodes CDR1 LNHDA and CDR2 SQIVND (reference sequence). The CDR3 length is 14 residues. The CDR3 DNA is TGTGCCAGTAGTGCCTCCGGGACACCCTATGGCTACACCTTC. This sequence encodes CASSASGTPYGYTF.

This clone was picked up one time. This rearrangement joins TRBV5-4 to TRBJ1-1; no clear D. CDR1 is SGHNT, CDR2 YYREEE, per germline (reference sequence). V lost 4 bases, J lost 7 bases, and 14 bases lay in between. The CDR3 is 13 amino acids. As DNA, the CDR3 is TGTGCCAGCAGCCGAAATAGTCGCGTTGAAGCTTTCTTT. It encodes CASSRNSRVEAFF.

V usage is TRBV6-6 and J usage is TRBJ2-3, with 8 bases matching TRBD1. This CDR3 has 15 amino acids. With V trimmed by 2 bases and J by 1 base, 2 bases remained unmatched. CDR1 and CDR2 (germline): MNHNY, SVGAGI (reference sequence). This CDR3 reads CASSYGQGGTDTQYF. CDR3 DNA: TGTGCCAGCAGTTACGGACAGGGAGGCACAGATACGCAGTATTTT.

The chain combines TRBV7-3 with TRBJ2-1; the match to TRBD2 covers 12 bases. The CDR3 length is 16 residues. The junction had 9 bases not matched to a gene; V was cut back by 4 bases and J by 8 bases. The germline V gene has CDR1 SGHTA and CDR2 FQGTGA. CDR3 sequence: CASSSDTSGRQDEQFF. The CDR3 DNA reads TGTGCCAGCAGCTCCGATACTAGCGGGAGGCAAGATGAGCAGTTCTTC.

The chain carries TRBV7-2 and TRBJ2-1; maybe TRBD2 (6 bases). Germline CDR1 reads SGHTA; CDR2 reads FQGNSA. The V end lost 5 bases, the J end lost 7 bases, and 15 bases lay between the germline ends. This CDR3 region has 14 residues. DNA of the CDR3: TGTGCCAGCAGCCCAGAGGCGGGGTTAAATGAGCAGTTCTTC. This gives the protein CASSPEAGLNEQFF.

This chain links TRBV21-1 with TRBJ2-3; TRBD2, the table's D call, lacks a check against the DNA. TRBV21-1 is listed as a pseudogene. The CDR3 runs 17 residues. CDR3 coding DNA: TGTGCCAGCAGCAAAGCGCTTAGCGGGAGTCCCTCAGATACGCAGTATTTT. Encoded protein: CASSKALSGSPSDTQYF.

The chain is built from TRBV7-2 and TRBJ2-2; D uncertain. There are 14 residues in the CDR3. V lost 5 bases and J lost 2, with 9 bases in between. The germline V gene has CDR1 SGHTA and CDR2 FQGNSA. The CDR3 sequence is CASSKYSNTGELFF. The CDR3 DNA follows: TGTGCCAGCAGCAAATACAGTAACACCGGGGAGCTGTTTTTT.

This chain connects TRBV10-3 to TRBJ2-1; 9 bases fit TRBD2. V gave up 5 bases and J gave up 4 bases; unmatched junction bases: 6. The CDR3 is made up of 15 amino acids. Germline values: CDR1 ENHRY, CDR2 SYGVKD. CDR3: CAISLTSGGYNEQFF. The CDR3 bases are TGTGCCATCAGTTTGACTAGCGGAGGGTACAATGAGCAGTTCTTC.

The rearrangement uses TRBV19 and TRBJ2-6; D might be TRBD1 (5 bases). CDR3 length: 18 amino acids. Trimming shortened V by 9 bases and J by 0 bases, and 21 bases separated the two germline ends. Germline CDR1 and CDR2: LNHDA and SQIVND (reference sequence). The CDR3 nucleotides are TGTGCCAGCAGGGTCCGAACAGGCCTCATCTCTGGGGCCAACGTCCTGACTTTC. Amino acids: CASRVRTGLISGANVLTF.

V usage is TRBV27 and J usage is TRBJ1-1; 8 positions agree with TRBD1. Germline V gene lookup returns CDR1 MNHEY and CDR2 SMNVEV (reference sequence). The ends lost 5 bases at V and 1 base at J; junction bases unmatched: 9. The CDR3 runs to 16 residues. The CDR3 region is CASSQSLQGGNTEAFF. CDR3 bases: TGTGCCAGCAGTCAGAGCCTACAGGGGGGGAACACTGAAGCTTTCTTT.

This clone was picked up one time. V is TRBV7-2 and J is TRBJ1-1; D perhaps matches TRBD1 (5 bases). The germline gives CDR1 SGHTA, CDR2 FQGNSA. Trimming shortened V by 3 bases and J by 4 bases, and 18 bases separated the two germline ends. This CDR3 is built from 16 residues. The CDR3 sequence: CASSLTSGAGSTEAFF. The CDR3, as DNA: TGTGCCAGCAGCTTGACAAGCGGGGCTGGGAGCACTGAAGCTTTCTTT.

V is TRBV19 and J is TRBJ2-5, with 12 positions matching TRBD2. This CDR3 contains 18 residues. V shed 5 bases and J 5 bases; nucleotides not matched to a gene: 15. Germline-derived CDR1 and CDR2 are LNHDA and SQIVND (reference sequence). CDR3 bases: TGTGCCAGTAGTTCTGGTCGACTAGCGGGAGTCGCCGTCGAGACCCAGTACTTC. Translated: CASSSGRLAGVAVETQYF.

This clone was seen only a few times. The chain links TRBV5-1 to TRBJ2-7; 7 bases are shared with TRBD2. CDR1 and CDR2 from the germline V gene are SGHRS and YFSETQ. The CDR3 loop spans 14 amino acids. V dropped 4 bases and J dropped 13; count of bases not matched to a gene: 17. DNA for the CDR3: TGCGCCAGCAGCCCGATGGGGGAGGGCTACGAGAACTACTTC. This translates into CASSPMGEGYENYF.

The chain carries TRBV6-5 and TRBJ2-7; 7 bases align to TRBD1. Germline CDR1 is MNHEY and CDR2 is SVGAGI. V shed 8 bases and J 3 bases; nucleotides not matched to a gene: 7. The CDR3 covers 13 residues. CDR3 bases: TGTGCCAGCGGGGGACAGAGCCGCTACGAGCAGTACGTC. This gives the protein CASGGQSRYEQYV.

V gene TRBV6-5 combines with J gene TRBJ1-1; D is undetermined. Germline CDR1 MNHEY, CDR2 SVGAGI. The CDR3 runs to 13 residues. V lost 6 bases and J 3 bases, leaving 11 bases between the germline ends. CDR3 protein: CASRAEQYTEAFF. CDR3 bases: TGTGCCAGCAGGGCCGAACAGTACACTGAAGCTTTCTTT.

V gene TRBV10-3 combines with J gene TRBJ1-2, with 9 bases identical to TRBD1. The CDR3 is 15 amino acids. V gave up 2 bases and J gave up 2 bases; unmatched junction bases: 3. The germline V gene has CDR1 ENHRY and CDR2 SYGVKD. CDR3 sequence: CAISEPGQGNYGYTF. CDR3 nucleotides: TGTGCCATCAGTGAGCCGGGACAGGGAAACTATGGCTACACCTTC.